This TCR beta chain was documented in a study of neurological immune-mediated disorders. The V segment lost 1 base and the J segment 5 bases; nucleotides outside the gene matches: 8. CDR1 is SGHRS, CDR2 YFSETQ, per germline. The CDR3 sequence is 16 residues long. TCRdb reprocessed the 5' RACE reads via MiXCR and lists one record per CDR3 protein. This sample yields 84,000 or so distinct CDR3 sequences, of which about 4.3% are seen a single time; about 5.7% belongs to the top ten. Time point of the sample: longitudinal time-point 3. This clonotype was seen at least ten times. What it recognizes is unknown. Findings and caveats of the study: One related-CDR3 cluster, identified by phylogenetic grouping, held the repertoires of 18 of 34 multiple sclerosis patients and was a possible signature.

This receptor was taken from a woman in her fifties or sixties with multiple sclerosis. Sequenced input: PBMCs. The chain combines TRBV5-1 with TRBJ2-7; 11 bases align to TRBD2. The CDR3 reads CASSLFLAGGKDEQYF. The CDR3 DNA reads TGCGCCAGCAGCTTGTTTCTAGCGGGGGGCAAGGACGAGCAGTACTTC.